This T cell receptor beta chain was obtained from a study of cytomegalovirus exposure and HLA in healthy donors. Overall study findings and caveats: The classifier was said to identify cytomegalovirus status with high specificity and sensitivity. Rarity characterized most TCR sequences, yet some public TCRs appeared in many donors. The finding came from a later analysis; first-cohort TCR clusters tended to co-occur in the 95 to 150 validation repertoires. Associated with cytomegalovirus, according to the listing, were some 180 TCR beta chains.

The ends lost 8 bases at V and 6 bases at J; junction bases unmatched: 9. The CDR3 length is 16 residues. Germline CDR1 reads KGHSH; CDR2 reads LQKENI. This clone has only a few counts. Its cognate antigen is unknown. Repertoires were generated with immunoSEQ multiplex PCR, while TCRdb's copy carries only in-frame clones and drops some. The profile shows 100,000 or so clones, approximately 90% of them singletons. V and J are TRBV18 and TRBJ2-2, with TRBD2 identical over 13 bases. The TCR was taken from a woman aged 25 to 39 in good health and CMV-seronegative. Sequencing used PBMCs. The CDR3: CASGYGLAGDAGELFF. In DNA form, the CDR3 reads TGTGCCAGCGGATACGGACTAGCGGGAGATGCCGGGGAGCTGTTTTTT.